This is a list of T cell receptor beta chains from one sample in a study of OX40 agonist ivuxolimab in advanced cancers. Repertoires were generated with immunoSEQ multiplex PCR, while TCRdb's copy carries only in-frame clones and drops some. Of around 26,000 clones listed, 85% were seen once; the top ten hold approximately 48%. The specimen comprised CD4+ or CD8+ T cells sorted from blood, sampled in a trial of the OX40 agonist ivuxolimab. Every receptor here comes from an adult with an advanced solid tumor such as melanoma, head and neck, liver or kidney cancer. Each CDR3 is given with its conserved first and last residue. A D gene is named only where the DNA matches it firmly. For some rows the clone size is stated as once, few or many, or as a class when expanded; others skip it.

d_call,clone_size,v_call,j_call,cdr3_nt,cdr3_aa
TRBD1,few,TRBV4-1,TRBJ2-7,TGCGCCAGCAGCCAAGAGACAGGGTGGGAGCAGTACTTC,CASSQETGWEQYF
NA,NA,TRBV6-1,TRBJ2-7,TGTGCCAGCATCGAGTGGGGGGCCGACTACGAGCAGTACTTC,CASIEWGADYEQYF
TRBD1,NA,TRBV11-2,TRBJ2-7,TGTGCCAGCAGCTTTGAGACAGGGGACTACGAGCAGTACTTC,CASSFETGDYEQYF
NA,NA,TRBV5-6,TRBJ2-7,TGTGCCAGCAGCTTGGGGCAGGGTGGTCTTGACGAGCAGTACTTC,CASSLGQGGLDEQYF
NA,NA,TRBV11-2,TRBJ2-3,TGTGCCAGCAGCTGGGACTCCCCAGATACGCAGTATTTT,CASSWDSPDTQYF
NA,NA,TRBV7-6,TRBJ2-1,TGTGCCAGCAGCCAAACAGGGTACAATGAGCAGTTCTTC,CASSQTGYNEQFF
NA,NA,TRBV27,TRBJ2-7,TGTGCCAGCAGTTTATCGGGCGGAGTAGGGGCCACCTACGAGCAGTACTTC,CASSLSGGVGATYEQYF
TRBD2,NA,TRBV7-8,TRBJ2-1,TGTGCCAGCAGCCCGGGACTAGCGAGCAATGAGCAGTTCTTC,CASSPGLASNEQFF
NA,NA,TRBV7-9,TRBJ1-2,TGTGCCAGCAGCTTAGTAGCGGACGTCTACTATGGCTACACCTTC,CASSLVADVYYGYTF
NA,NA,TRBV7-9,TRBJ2-1,TGTGCCAGCAGCCCGTGGGGGGAGAGGGTGAATGAGCAGTTCTTC,CASSPWGERVNEQFF
NA,once,TRBV28,TRBJ2-7,TGTGCCAGCAGCTTGGACTGGGAAAGGCTGTACTTC,CASSLDWERLYF
TRBD1,once,TRBV6-1,TRBJ2-1,TGTGCCAGCAGCCCAGACAGGGACCCCTACAATGAGCAGTTCTTC,CASSPDRDPYNEQFF
NA,NA,TRBV11-3,TRBJ2-7,TGTGCCAGCAGCTTTGAGGAAGGATACGAGCAGTACTTC,CASSFEEGYEQYF
TRBD2,NA,TRBV9,TRBJ2-7,TGTGCCAGCAGCGATTCTAGCGGGGGGTACGAGCAGTACTTC,CASSDSSGGYEQYF
NA,NA,TRBV2,TRBJ2-2,TGTGCCAGTACCCTCTGGGGGGAGTCCACCGGGGAGCTGTTTTTT,CASTLWGESTGELFF
TRBD1,NA,TRBV4-2,TRBJ1-1,TGTGCCAGCAGCCAAGAGGGAGGGGGCGGGGGGCCCCCTGAAGCTTTCTTT,CASSQEGGGGGPPEAFF
NA,NA,TRBV29-1,TRBJ1-1,TGCAGCGTTCCCGGGAAGGCCTCCGAAGCTTTCTTT,CSVPGKASEAFF
NA,NA,TRBV7-3,TRBJ2-2,TGTGCCAGCAGCTTATATTCAGGAGAAACCGGGGAGCTGTTTTTT,CASSLYSGETGELFF
TRBD1,NA,TRBV6-4,TRBJ2-2,TGTGCCAGCAGTCAAACAGGGGACACCGGGGAGCTGTTTTTT,CASSQTGDTGELFF
NA,once,TRBV6-5,TRBJ1-2,TGTGCCAGCAGTTACTTGCCAGGGGTTGGCTACACCTTC,CASSYLPGVGYTF
TRBD2,NA,TRBV9,TRBJ2-1,TGTGCCAGCAGCGTAGCGGGGGGGCCTAATGCCAATGAGCAGTTCTTC,CASSVAGGPNANEQFF
NA,NA,TRBV11-1,TRBJ1-6,TGTGCCAGCAGCTGTCCTAGGTGGGGGGAGCCCTATAATTCACCCCTCCACTTT,CASSCPRWGEPYNSPLHF
NA,NA,TRBV6-1,TRBJ2-7,TGTGCCAGCAGTGAATCGAAGTGGAAGGGGCGGCGCTACGAGCAGTACTTC,CASSESKWKGRRYEQYF
NA,few,TRBV19,TRBJ2-7,TGTGCCAGTAGTGTCACATGGGGAGTCCACGAGCAGTACTTC,CASSVTWGVHEQYF
TRBD1,NA,TRBV28,TRBJ2-7,TGTGCCAGCAGTCAACAGGGGGCGTACGAGCAGTACTTC,CASSQQGAYEQYF
NA,NA,TRBV21-1,TRBJ2-3,TGTGCCAGCAGCGTAAAAAAGCCCCGGGACGGAGCCACAGATACGCAGTATTTT,CASSVKKPRDGATDTQYF
NA,many,TRBV9,TRBJ1-1,TGTGCCAGCCAAGGGGCGAACACTGAAGCTTTCTTT,CASQGANTEAFF
NA,NA,TRBV4-1,TRBJ2-7,TGCGCCAGCAGCCAAGCGGACGGACACTCCTACGAGCAGTACTTC,CASSQADGHSYEQYF
TRBD2,once,TRBV6-4,TRBJ2-1,TGTGCCAGCAGTGGGACTAGCGGGGAATACAATGAGCAGTTCTTC,CASSGTSGEYNEQFF
NA,NA,TRBV6-6,TRBJ2-1,TGTGCCAGCAGTTACCGACTAGGCTACAATGAGCAGTTCTTC,CASSYRLGYNEQFF
NA,NA,TRBV30,TRBJ1-2,TGTGCCTGGAAGGACACTGCTAACTATGGCTACACCTTC,CAWKDTANYGYTF
NA,NA,TRBV4-2,TRBJ2-7,TGTGCCAGCAGCTCCCGGGACGGCTCCTACGAGCAGTACTTC,CASSSRDGSYEQYF
NA,NA,TRBV29-1,TRBJ2-4,TGCAGCGTTGAAGATCTAGAGGGGGTTGGCAACATTCAGTACTTC,CSVEDLEGVGNIQYF
TRBD1,NA,TRBV11-2,TRBJ1-1,TGTGCCAGCAGCCTCAGCCCAGGGGGAGGGACTGAAGCTTTCTTT,CASSLSPGGGTEAFF
TRBD1,NA,TRBV27,TRBJ2-7,TGTGCCAGCAGTTTGTCGCGGACAGGTGCCCACTACGAGCAGTACTTC,CASSLSRTGAHYEQYF
NA,NA,TRBV10-3,TRBJ1-4,TGTGCCATCAGTGAGTCAAAGAGGTCGTCGGAAAAACTGTTTTTT,CAISESKRSSEKLFF
TRBD1,NA,TRBV6-5,TRBJ2-3,TGTGCCAGCAGAGAACAGGGGTTGGGCACAGATACGCAGTATTTT,CASREQGLGTDTQYF
NA,NA,TRBV25-1,TRBJ2-6,TGTGCCAGCAGTGATGGCCCCTCTGGGGCCAACGTCCTGACTTTC,CASSDGPSGANVLTF
NA,NA,TRBV2,TRBJ1-2,TGTGCCAGCCAAGGGCGGCAGGCCGGGCGGAGTGGCTACACCTTC,CASQGRQAGRSGYTF
NA,NA,TRBV27,TRBJ2-7,TGTGCCAGCAGTTTGGGGGGCGGAGACTGGCGCGAGCAGTACTTC,CASSLGGGDWREQYF
NA,NA,TRBV29-1,TRBJ1-3,TGCAGCGTTGAAGATCTTCTGGAAACAAACACCATATATTTT,CSVEDLLETNTIYF
NA,NA,TRBV5-4,TRBJ1-5,TGTGCCAGCAGCTTGGCCGGACATGAGCCCCAGCATTTT,CASSLAGHEPQHF
NA,NA,TRBV28,TRBJ1-6,TGTGCCAGCAGCCAGGGGTGGGATAATTCACCCCTCCACTTT,CASSQGWDNSPLHF
NA,NA,TRBV7-9,TRBJ2-7,TGTGCCAGCAGCTTAGTGACGGGTTCCTACGAGCAGTACTTC,CASSLVTGSYEQYF
NA,NA,TRBV9,TRBJ1-5,TGTGCCAGCAGAATTCCGGCACGGGGGGCGCGGGGCAATCAGCCCCAGCATTTT,CASRIPARGARGNQPQHF
TRBD1,NA,TRBV7-9,TRBJ1-2,TGTGCCAGCAGCTTAACCGACAGGGAGGTCGATGGCTACACCTTC,CASSLTDREVDGYTF
TRBD1,few,TRBV7-9,TRBJ2-3,TGTGCCCCCACGGCCGGGGACAGTCTCACAGATACGCAGTATTTT,CAPTAGDSLTDTQYF